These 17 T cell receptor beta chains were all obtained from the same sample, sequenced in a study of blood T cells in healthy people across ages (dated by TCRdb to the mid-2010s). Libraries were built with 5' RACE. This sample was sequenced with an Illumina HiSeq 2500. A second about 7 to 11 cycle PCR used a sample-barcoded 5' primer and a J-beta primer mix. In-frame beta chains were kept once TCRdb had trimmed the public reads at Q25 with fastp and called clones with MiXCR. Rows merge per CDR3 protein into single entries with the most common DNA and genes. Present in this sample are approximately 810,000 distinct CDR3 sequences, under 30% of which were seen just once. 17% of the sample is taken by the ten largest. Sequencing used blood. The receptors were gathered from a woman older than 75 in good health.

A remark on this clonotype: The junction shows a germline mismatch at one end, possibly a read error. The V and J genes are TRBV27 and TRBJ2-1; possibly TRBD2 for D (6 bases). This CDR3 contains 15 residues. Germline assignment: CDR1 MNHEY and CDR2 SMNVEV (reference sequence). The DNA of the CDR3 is TGTGCCGGCAGCAACCGAGGGCTAGCGATAGAGACCCAGTTCTTC. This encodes CAGSNRGLAIETQFF.

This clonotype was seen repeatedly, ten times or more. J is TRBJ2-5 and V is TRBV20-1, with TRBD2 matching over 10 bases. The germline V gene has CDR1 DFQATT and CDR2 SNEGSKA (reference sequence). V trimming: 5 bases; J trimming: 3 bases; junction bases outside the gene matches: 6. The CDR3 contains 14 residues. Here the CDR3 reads CSAPQRGGKETQYF. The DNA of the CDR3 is TGCAGTGCTCCCCAGCGGGGGGGGAAAGAGACCCAGTACTTC.

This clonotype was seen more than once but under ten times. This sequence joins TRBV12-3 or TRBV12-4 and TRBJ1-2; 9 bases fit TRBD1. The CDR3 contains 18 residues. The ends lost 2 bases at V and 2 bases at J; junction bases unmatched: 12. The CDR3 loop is CASSLRAGTGWENYGYTF. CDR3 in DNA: TGTGCCAGCAGTTTAAGGGCCGGGACAGGGTGGGAAAACTATGGCTACACCTTC.

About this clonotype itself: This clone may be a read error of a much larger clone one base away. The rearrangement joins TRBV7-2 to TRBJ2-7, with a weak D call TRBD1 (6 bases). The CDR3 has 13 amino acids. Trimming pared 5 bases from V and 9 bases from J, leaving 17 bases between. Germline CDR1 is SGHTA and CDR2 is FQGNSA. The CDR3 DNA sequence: TGTGCCAGCAGCGCCCAGGGGATCCGCGGGCAGTACTTC. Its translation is CASSAQGIRGQYF. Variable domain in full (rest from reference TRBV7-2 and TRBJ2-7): GAGVSQSPSNKVTEKGKDVELRCDPISGHTALYWYRQSLGQGLEFLIYFQGNSAPDKSGLPSDRFSAERTGGSVSTLTIQRTQQEDSAVYLCASSAQGIRGQYFGPGTRLTVT.

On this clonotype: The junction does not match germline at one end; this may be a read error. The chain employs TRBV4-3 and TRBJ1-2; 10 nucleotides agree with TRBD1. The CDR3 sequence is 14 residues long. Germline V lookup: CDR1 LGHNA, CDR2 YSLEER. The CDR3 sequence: CASGQDRGPYGYTF. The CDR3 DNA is TGCGCCAGCGGCCAAGACAGGGGGCCTTATGGCTACACCTTC.

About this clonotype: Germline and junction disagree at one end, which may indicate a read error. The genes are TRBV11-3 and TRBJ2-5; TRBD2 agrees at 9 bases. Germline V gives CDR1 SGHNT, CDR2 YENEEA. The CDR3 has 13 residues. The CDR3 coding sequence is TGCGCCAGCAGCCTAAGCGGGGGGCTTGAGCAGTACTTC. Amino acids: CASSLSGGLEQYF.

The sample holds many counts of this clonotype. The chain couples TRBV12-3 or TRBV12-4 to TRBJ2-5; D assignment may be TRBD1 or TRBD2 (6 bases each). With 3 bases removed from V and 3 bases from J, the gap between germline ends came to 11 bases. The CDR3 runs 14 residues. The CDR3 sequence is CASSFAGGEETQYF. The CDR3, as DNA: TGTGCCAGCAGTTTCGCCGGGGGCGAAGAGACCCAGTACTTC.

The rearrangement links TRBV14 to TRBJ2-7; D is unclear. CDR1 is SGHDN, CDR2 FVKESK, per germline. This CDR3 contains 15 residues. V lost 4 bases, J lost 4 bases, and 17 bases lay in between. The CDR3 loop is CASSPSTLRSYEQYF. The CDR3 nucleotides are TGTGCCAGCAGCCCCTCGACGCTCAGATCATACGAGCAGTACTTC.

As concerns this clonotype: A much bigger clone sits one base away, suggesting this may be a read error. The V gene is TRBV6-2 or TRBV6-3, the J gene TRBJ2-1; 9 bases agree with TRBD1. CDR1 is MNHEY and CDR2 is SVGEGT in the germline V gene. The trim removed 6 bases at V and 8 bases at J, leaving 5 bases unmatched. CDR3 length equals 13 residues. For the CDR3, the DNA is TGTGCCAGCAGGTCCCGGACAGGGGATGAGCAGTTCTTC. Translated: CASRSRTGDEQFF.

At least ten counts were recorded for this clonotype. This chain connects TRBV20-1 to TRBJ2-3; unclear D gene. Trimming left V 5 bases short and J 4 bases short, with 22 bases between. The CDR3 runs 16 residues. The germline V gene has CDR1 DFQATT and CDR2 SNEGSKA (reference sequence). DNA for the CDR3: TGCAGTGCTCCTCCTCCCACAGTTTTTAAAGCAGATACGCAGTATTTT. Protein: CSAPPPTVFKADTQYF.

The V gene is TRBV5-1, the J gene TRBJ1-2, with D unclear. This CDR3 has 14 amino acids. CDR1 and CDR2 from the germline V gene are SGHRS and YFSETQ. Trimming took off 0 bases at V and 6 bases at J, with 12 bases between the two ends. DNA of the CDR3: TGCGCCAGCAGCTTGGGGGTATCCGAGGATGGCTACACCTTC. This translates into CASSLGVSEDGYTF. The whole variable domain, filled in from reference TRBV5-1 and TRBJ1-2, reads KAGVTQTPRYLIKTRGQQVTLSCSPISGHRSVSWYQQTPGQGLQFLFEYFSETQRNKGNFPGRFSGRQFSNSRSEMNVSTLELGDSALYLCASSLGVSEDGYTFGSGTRLTVV.

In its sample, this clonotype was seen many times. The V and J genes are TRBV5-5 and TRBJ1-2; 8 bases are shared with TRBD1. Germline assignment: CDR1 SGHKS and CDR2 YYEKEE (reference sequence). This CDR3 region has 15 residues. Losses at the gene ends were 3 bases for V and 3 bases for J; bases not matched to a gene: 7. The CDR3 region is CASSSGTGRDYGYTF. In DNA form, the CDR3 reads TGTGCCAGCAGCTCGGGGACAGGCCGTGACTATGGCTACACCTTC. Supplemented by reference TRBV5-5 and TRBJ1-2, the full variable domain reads DAGVTQSPTHLIKTRGQQVTLRCSPISGHKSVSWYQQVLGQGPQFIFQYYEKEERGRGNFPDRFSARQFPNYSSELNVNALLLGDSALYLCASSSGTGRDYGYTFGSGTRLTVV.

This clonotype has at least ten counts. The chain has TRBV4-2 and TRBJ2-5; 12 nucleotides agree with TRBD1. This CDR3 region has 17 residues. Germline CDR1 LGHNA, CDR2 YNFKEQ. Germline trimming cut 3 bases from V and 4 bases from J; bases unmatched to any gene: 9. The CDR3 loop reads CASSQGQGAGRVETQYF. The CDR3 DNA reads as TGTGCCAGCAGCCAGGGACAGGGGGCAGGTAGAGTAGAGACCCAGTACTTC.

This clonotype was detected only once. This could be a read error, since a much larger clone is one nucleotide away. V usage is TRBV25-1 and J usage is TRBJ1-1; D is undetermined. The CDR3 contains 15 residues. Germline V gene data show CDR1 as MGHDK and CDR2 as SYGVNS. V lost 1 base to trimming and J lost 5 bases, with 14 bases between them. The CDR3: CASSESGQEATEAFF. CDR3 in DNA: TGTGCCAGCAGTGAATCGGGCCAGGAGGCTACTGAAGCTTTCTTT.

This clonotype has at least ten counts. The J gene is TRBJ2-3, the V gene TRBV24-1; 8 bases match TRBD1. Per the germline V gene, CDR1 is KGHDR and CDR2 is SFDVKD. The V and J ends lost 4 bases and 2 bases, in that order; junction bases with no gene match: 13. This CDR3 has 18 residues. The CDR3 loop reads CATSDPVTTGANTDTQYF. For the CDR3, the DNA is TGTGCCACCAGTGACCCCGTCACGACAGGGGCGAACACAGATACGCAGTATTTT.

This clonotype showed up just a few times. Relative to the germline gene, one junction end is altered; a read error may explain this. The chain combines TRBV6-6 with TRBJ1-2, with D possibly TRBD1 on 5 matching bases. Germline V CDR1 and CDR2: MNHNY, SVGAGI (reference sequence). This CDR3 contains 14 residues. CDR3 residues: CASSYAGTAYGYAF. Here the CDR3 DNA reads TGTGCCAGCAGTTACGCCGGGACGGCCTATGGCTACGCCTTC.

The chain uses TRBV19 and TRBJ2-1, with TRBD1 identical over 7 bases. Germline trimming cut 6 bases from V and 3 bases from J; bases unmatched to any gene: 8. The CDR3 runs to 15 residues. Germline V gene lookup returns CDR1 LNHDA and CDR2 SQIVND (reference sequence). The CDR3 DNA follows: TGTGCCAGTAGCCCTGACAGGGTGAGCTACAATGAGCAGTTCTTC. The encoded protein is CASSPDRVSYNEQFF.